This T cell receptor (beta chain) was recorded in a study of blood T cell repertoires in COVID-19. Study-wide context: Researchers got acute and convalescent COVID-19 samples from the United States, Italy and Spain.

This CDR3 comprises 14 residues. The V and J ends lost 4 bases and 6 bases respectively, with 12 bases between them. Germline lookup yields CDR1 MNHEY and CDR2 SMNVEV (reference sequence). Here immunoSEQ multiplex PCR was the method, and the copy in TCRdb shows in-frame clones only, minus some. The sample yields about 240,000 clones, roughly 87% seen once. This TCR derives from a woman aged 25 to 45 with acute COVID-19. The chain carries TRBV27 and TRBJ2-2, with D maybe TRBD2 (6 bases). The sample consisted of PBMCs or T cells enriched from blood (not recorded which). The DNA of the CDR3 is TGTGCCAGCAGTTCTTGGGGGGACTCCGGGGAGCTGTTTTTT. Its translation: CASSSWGDSGELFF.